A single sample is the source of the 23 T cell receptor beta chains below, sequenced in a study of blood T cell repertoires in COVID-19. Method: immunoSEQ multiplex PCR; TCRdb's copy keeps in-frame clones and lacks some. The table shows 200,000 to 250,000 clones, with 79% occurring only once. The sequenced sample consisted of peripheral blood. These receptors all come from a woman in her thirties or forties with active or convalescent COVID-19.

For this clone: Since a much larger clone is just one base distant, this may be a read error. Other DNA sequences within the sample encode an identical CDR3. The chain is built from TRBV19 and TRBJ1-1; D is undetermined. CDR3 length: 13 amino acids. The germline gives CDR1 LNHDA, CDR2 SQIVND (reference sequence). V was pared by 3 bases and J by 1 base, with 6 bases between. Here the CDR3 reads CASSIVRNTEAFF. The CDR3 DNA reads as TGTGCCAGTAGTATCGTCAGGAACACTGAAGCTTTCTTT.

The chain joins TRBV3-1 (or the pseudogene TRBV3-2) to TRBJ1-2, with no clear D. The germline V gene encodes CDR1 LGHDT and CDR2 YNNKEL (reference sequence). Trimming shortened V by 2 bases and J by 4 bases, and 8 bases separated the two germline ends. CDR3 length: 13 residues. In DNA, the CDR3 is TGTGCCAGCAGCCAACCAGGAAGCTATGGCTACACCTTC. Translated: CASSQPGSYGYTF.

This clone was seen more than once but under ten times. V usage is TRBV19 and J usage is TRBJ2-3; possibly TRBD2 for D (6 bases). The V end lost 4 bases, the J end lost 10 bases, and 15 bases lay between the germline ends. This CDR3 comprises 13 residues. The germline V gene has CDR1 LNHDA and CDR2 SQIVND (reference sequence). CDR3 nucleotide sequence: TGTGCCAGTAGTACCCGGTGGAGGGAACCGCAGTATTTT. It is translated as CASSTRWREPQYF.

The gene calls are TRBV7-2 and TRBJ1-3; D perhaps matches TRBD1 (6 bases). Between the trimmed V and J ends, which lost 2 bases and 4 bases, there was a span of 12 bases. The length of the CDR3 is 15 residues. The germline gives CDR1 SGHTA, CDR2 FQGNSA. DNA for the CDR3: TGTGCCAGCAGCTTACCGGGACACACCGGAAACACCATATATTTT. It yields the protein CASSLPGHTGNTIYF.

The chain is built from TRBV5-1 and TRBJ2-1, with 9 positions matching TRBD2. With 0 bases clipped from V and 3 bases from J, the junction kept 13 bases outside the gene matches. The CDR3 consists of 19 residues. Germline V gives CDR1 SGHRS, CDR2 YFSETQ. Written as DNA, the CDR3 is TGCGCCAGCAGCTTGGCCGAGGGGGCTAGCGGGAAATTCTACAATGAGCAGTTCTTC. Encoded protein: CASSLAEGASGKFYNEQFF.

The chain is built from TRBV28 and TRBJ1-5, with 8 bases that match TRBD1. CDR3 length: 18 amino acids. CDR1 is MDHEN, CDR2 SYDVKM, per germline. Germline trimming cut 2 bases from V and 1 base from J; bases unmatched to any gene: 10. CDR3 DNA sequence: TGTGCCAGCAGTTTAGGCAGGGGGCTAAGCCTGAGCAATCAGCCCCAGCATTTT. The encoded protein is CASSLGRGLSLSNQPQHF.

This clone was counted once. CDR3 in amino acids: CASGSGEKQPQHF. The CDR3 DNA sequence: TGCGCCTCGGGTTCGGGGGAAAAACAGCCCCAGCATTTT. The chain carries TRBV10-2 and TRBJ1-5, with a tentative D call TRBD1 (5 bases). Trimming shortened V by 11 bases and J by 7 bases, and 18 bases separated the two germline ends. This CDR3 is built from 13 residues. Germline V gives CDR1 WSHSY, CDR2 SAAADI.

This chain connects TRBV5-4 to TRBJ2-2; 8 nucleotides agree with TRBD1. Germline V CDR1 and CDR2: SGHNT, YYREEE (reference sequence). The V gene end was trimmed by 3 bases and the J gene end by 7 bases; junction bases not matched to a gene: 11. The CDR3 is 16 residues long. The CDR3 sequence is CASSSDWAGGVGELFF. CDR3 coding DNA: TGTGCCAGCAGCTCCGATTGGGCAGGGGGCGTCGGGGAGCTGTTTTTT.

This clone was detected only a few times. CDR3 nucleotides: TGTGCCGTAGGGGACAGGGAGAACACTGAAGCTTTCTTT. It translates to CAVGDRENTEAFF. The chain has TRBV28 and TRBJ1-1; 9 positions agree with TRBD1. This CDR3 is 13 amino acids long. Germline V CDR1 and CDR2: MDHEN, SYDVKM. V was pared by 11 bases and J by 1 base, with 5 bases of the junction left unmatched.

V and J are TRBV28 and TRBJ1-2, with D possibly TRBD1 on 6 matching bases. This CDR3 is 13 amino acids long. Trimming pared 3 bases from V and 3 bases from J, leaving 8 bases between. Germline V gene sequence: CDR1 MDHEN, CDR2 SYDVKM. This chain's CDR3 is CASSFEGDYGYTF. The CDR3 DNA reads TGTGCCAGCAGTTTCGAGGGGGACTATGGCTACACCTTC.

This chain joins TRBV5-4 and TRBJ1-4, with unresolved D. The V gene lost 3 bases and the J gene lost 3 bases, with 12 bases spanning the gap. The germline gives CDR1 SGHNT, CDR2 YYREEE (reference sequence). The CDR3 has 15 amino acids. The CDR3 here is CASSSGGTANEKLFF. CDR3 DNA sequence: TGTGCCAGCAGCTCCGGAGGCACCGCTAATGAAAAACTGTTTTTT.

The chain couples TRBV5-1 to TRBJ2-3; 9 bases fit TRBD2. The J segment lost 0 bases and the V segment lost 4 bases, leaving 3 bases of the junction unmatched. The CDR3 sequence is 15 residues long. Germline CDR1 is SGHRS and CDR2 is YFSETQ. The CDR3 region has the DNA TGCGCCAGCAGCGTAGCGGGGGTTAGCACAGATACGCAGTATTTT. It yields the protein CASSVAGVSTDTQYF.

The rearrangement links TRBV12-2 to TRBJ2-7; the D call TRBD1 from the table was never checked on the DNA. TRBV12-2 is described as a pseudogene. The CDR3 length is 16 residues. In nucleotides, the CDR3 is TGTGCAAGTCGCCCGATACGGGACATTGGAACCCACGAGCAGTACTTC. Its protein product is CASRPIRDIGTHEQYF.

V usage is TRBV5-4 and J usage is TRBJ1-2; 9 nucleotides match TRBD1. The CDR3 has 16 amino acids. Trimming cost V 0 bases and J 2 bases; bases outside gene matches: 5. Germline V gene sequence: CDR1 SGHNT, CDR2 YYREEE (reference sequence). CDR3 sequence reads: CASSLDNRGPNYGYTF. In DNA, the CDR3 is TGTGCCAGCAGCTTGGATAACAGGGGGCCGAACTATGGCTACACCTTC.

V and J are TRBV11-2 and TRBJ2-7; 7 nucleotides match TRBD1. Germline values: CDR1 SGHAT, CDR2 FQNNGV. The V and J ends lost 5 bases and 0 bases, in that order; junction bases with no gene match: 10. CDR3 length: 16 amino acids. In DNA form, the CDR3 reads TGTGCCAGCAGCGCCATCAATCGGGACAGCTCCTACGAGCAGTACTTC. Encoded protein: CASSAINRDSSYEQYF.

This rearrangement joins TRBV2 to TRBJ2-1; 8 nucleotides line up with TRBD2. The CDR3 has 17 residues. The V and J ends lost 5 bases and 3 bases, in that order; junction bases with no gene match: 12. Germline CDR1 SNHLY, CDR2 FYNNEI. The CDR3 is CASSPPGLALGYNEQFF. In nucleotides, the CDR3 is TGTGCCAGCAGTCCTCCTGGACTAGCTTTGGGCTACAATGAGCAGTTCTTC.

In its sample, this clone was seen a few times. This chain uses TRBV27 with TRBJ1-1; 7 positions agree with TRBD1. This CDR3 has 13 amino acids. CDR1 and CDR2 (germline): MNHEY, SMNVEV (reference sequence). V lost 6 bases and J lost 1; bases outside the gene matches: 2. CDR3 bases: TGTGCCAGCAGGAACAGGGGGAACACTGAAGCTTTCTTT. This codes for CASRNRGNTEAFF.

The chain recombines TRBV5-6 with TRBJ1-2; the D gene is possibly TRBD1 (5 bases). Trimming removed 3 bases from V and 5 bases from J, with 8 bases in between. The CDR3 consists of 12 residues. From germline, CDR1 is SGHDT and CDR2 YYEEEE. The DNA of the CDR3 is TGTGCCAGCAGCTCGGACAAATATGGCTACACCTTC. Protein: CASSSDKYGYTF.

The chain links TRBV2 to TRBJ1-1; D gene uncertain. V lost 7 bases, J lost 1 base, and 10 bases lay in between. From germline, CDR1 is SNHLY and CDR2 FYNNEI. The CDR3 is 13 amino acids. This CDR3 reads CASTTGGNTEAFF. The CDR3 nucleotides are TGTGCCAGCACCACCGGTGGGAACACTGAAGCTTTCTTT. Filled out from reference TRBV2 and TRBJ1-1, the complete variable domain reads EPEVTQTPSHQVTQMGQEVILRCVPISNHLYFYWYRQILGQKVEFLVSFYNNEISEKSEIFDDQFSVERPDGSNFTLKIRSTKLEDSAMYFCASTTGGNTEAFFGQGTRLTVV.

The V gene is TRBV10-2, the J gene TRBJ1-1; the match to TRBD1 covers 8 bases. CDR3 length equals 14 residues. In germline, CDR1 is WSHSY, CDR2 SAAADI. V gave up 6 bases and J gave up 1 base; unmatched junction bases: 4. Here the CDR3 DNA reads TGCGCCAGCAGGACAGGGGCGACGAACACTGAAGCTTTCTTT. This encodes CASRTGATNTEAFF.

DNA for the CDR3: TGTGCCAGCAGCTTACGGGGGGGACTAGAAGCTTTCTTT. It is translated as CASSLRGGLEAFF. V and J are TRBV7-8 and TRBJ1-1; TRBD1 might be the D (5 bases). The V and J ends lost 2 bases and 8 bases respectively, with 12 bases between them. The germline V gene has CDR1 SGHVS and CDR2 FQNEAQ. This CDR3 is built from 13 residues. The complete variable domain, with remaining parts taken from reference TRBV7-8 and TRBJ1-1, reads GAGVSQSPRYKVAKRGQDVALRCDPISGHVSLFWYQQALGQGPEFLTYFQNEAQLDKSGLPSDRFFAERPEGSVSTLKIQRTQQEDSAVYLCASSLRGGLEAFFGQGTRLTVV.

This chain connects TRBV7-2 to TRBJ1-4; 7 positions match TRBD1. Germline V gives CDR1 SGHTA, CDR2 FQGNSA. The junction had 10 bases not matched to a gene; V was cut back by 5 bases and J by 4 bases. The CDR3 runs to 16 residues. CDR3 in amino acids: CASSRLTGRNNEKLFF. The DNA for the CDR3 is TGTGCCAGCAGCAGGCTGACAGGGAGGAATAATGAAAAACTGTTTTTT.

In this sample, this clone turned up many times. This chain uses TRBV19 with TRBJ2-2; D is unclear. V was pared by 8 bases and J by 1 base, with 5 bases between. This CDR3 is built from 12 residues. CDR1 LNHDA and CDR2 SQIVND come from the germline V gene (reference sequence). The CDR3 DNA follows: TGTGCCAGTGGGCTGAACACCGGGGAGCTGTTTTTT. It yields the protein CASGLNTGELFF.